This TCR beta chain was sequenced for a study of blood T cells in healthy people across ages. Whole-study context: For every two T cells, template switching captured about one barcoded beta molecule.

Primed by a sample-barcoded 5' primer and a J-beta primer mix, a second PCR proceeded for about 7 to 12 cycles. Any given sample supplied a minimum of 2.5 million CDR3-containing paired-end reads. TCRdb reprocessed the 5' RACE reads via MiXCR and lists one record per CDR3 protein. The sample includes roughly 2 million distinct CDR3 sequences, around half of them seen just once. Samples each had at least 5 micrograms of total RNA extracted. CDR1 and CDR2 from the germline V gene are DFQATT and SNEGSKA (reference sequence). The CDR3 has 12 residues. The V end lost 6 bases, the J end lost 8 bases, and 14 bases lay between the germline ends. This clonotype has just a few counts.

The rearrangement joins TRBV20-1 to TRBJ2-1; D ambiguous. Input material: blood. The clonotype originates from a woman aged 40 to 55 in good health. The CDR3 DNA sequence: TGCAGTGCCCCGCTCCCGCATGATGAGCAGTTCTTC. It yields the protein CSAPLPHDEQFF.